A selection of T cell receptor beta chains follows, all from one sample in a study of blood T cell repertoires in COVID-19. Profiled with immunoSEQ multiplex PCR; TCRdb holds only in-frame clones, not every one. In the table there are 250,000 to 300,000 clones, roughly 87% of which are singletons. The sequenced sample consisted of PBMCs or T cells enriched from blood (not recorded which). The receptors were sampled from a woman aged 25 to 39 who had recovered from COVID-19. CDR3s include the opening cysteine and the closing phenylalanine or tryptophan. D genes are given only for firm matches. The size field is filled for only some rows; it gives once, few, many or a size class.

cdr3_nt: TGTGCCAGCAGGTCAGGGTATGGGCAGCCCCAGCATTTT
cdr3_aa: CASRSGYGQPQHF
clone_size: NA
v_call: TRBV12-3/TRBV12-4
j_call: TRBJ1-5
cdr3_length: 13
d_call: NA

cdr3_nt: TGTGCCAGCAGTACCGGGACAGAGACCTACGAGCAGTACTTC
cdr3_aa: CASSTGTETYEQYF
clone_size: NA
v_call: TRBV28
j_call: TRBJ2-7
cdr3_length: 14
d_call: TRBD1

cdr3_nt: TGCGCCAGCAGCTTGGCCGATCTATTAACCTACGAGCAGTACTTC
cdr3_aa: CASSLADLLTYEQYF
clone_size: once
v_call: TRBV5-1
j_call: TRBJ2-7
cdr3_length: 15
d_call: NA

cdr3_nt: TGTGCCAGCAGTTTAGGGCAGAACACTGAAGCTTTCTTT
cdr3_aa: CASSLGQNTEAFF
clone_size: NA
v_call: TRBV27
j_call: TRBJ1-1
cdr3_length: 13
d_call: NA

cdr3_nt: TGTGCCAGCAGCGCGAGACAGTATAATGAAAAACTGTTTTTT
cdr3_aa: CASSARQYNEKLFF
clone_size: few
v_call: TRBV9
j_call: TRBJ1-4
cdr3_length: 14
d_call: NA

cdr3_nt: TGTGCCAGCTCCCCGGAGCTCCTAACTGAAAAACTGTTTTTT
cdr3_aa: CASSPELLTEKLFF
clone_size: NA
v_call: TRBV18
j_call: TRBJ1-4
cdr3_length: 14
d_call: NA

cdr3_nt: TGTGCCTGGAGCGCTAGACTTTCTGTTAACTATGGCTACACCTTC
cdr3_aa: CAWSARLSVNYGYTF
clone_size: NA
v_call: TRBV30
j_call: TRBJ1-2
cdr3_length: 15
d_call: NA

cdr3_nt: TGTGCCAGCAGCCCCTGGGGCGGACCCTACGAGCAGTACTTC
cdr3_aa: CASSPWGGPYEQYF
clone_size: NA
v_call: TRBV11-3
j_call: TRBJ2-7
cdr3_length: 14
d_call: NA

cdr3_nt: TGTGCCTCGTTTAGGGGAGGCGGAAGTGAGCAGTTCTTC
cdr3_aa: CASFRGGGSEQFF
clone_size: few
v_call: TRBV6-5
j_call: TRBJ2-1
cdr3_length: 13
d_call: NA

cdr3_nt: TGCGCCAGCAGCTTTATAGCGGGGGCGGACAATGAGCAGTTCTTC
cdr3_aa: CASSFIAGADNEQFF
clone_size: NA
v_call: TRBV5-1
j_call: TRBJ2-1
cdr3_length: 15
d_call: TRBD2

cdr3_nt: TGTGCCAGCAGTGAACTAGCCGGCACAGATACGCAGTATTTT
cdr3_aa: CASSELAGTDTQYF
clone_size: NA
v_call: TRBV6-1
j_call: TRBJ2-3
cdr3_length: 14
d_call: NA

cdr3_nt: TGTGCCAGTAGTAGGGGGGGACTAGCGGGGGGGCCAGATACGCAGTATTTT
cdr3_aa: CASSRGGLAGGPDTQYF
clone_size: NA
v_call: TRBV19
j_call: TRBJ2-3
cdr3_length: 17
d_call: TRBD2

cdr3_nt: TGTGCCACCAGTGCGGGACAGGGCCTAGCCAAAAACATTCAGTACTTC
cdr3_aa: CATSAGQGLAKNIQYF
clone_size: once
v_call: TRBV24-1
j_call: TRBJ2-4
cdr3_length: 16
d_call: TRBD1

cdr3_nt: TGTGCCTGGAGAAGGGGACTAGCGGGGGGACGTCTACGTGAGCAGTACTTC
cdr3_aa: CAWRRGLAGGRLREQYF
clone_size: NA
v_call: TRBV30
j_call: TRBJ2-7
cdr3_length: 17
d_call: TRBD2

cdr3_nt: TGTGCCAGTAGTATAGTCCAGTCTGGTCTCTACGAGCAGTACTTC
cdr3_aa: CASSIVQSGLYEQYF
clone_size: NA
v_call: TRBV19
j_call: TRBJ2-7
cdr3_length: 15
d_call: NA

cdr3_nt: TGTGCCAGCAGCCCGGAAGCGGGGGGGCCGACGAATGAGCAGTTCTTC
cdr3_aa: CASSPEAGGPTNEQFF
clone_size: NA
v_call: TRBV5-4
j_call: TRBJ2-1
cdr3_length: 16
d_call: TRBD2

cdr3_nt: TGTGCCAGCAGCTCGAGCGGACAGGGTATTAACTATGGCTACACCTTC
cdr3_aa: CASSSSGQGINYGYTF
clone_size: NA
v_call: TRBV9
j_call: TRBJ1-2
cdr3_length: 16
d_call: TRBD1

cdr3_nt: TGCGCCAGCAGCGTCGGAGGTGGAACTGAAGCTTTCTTT
cdr3_aa: CASSVGGGTEAFF
clone_size: NA
v_call: TRBV5-1
j_call: TRBJ1-1
cdr3_length: 13
d_call: NA

cdr3_nt: TGTGCCAGTACCCGGGGTTACACTGAAGCTTTCTTT
cdr3_aa: CASTRGYTEAFF
clone_size: NA
v_call: TRBV19
j_call: TRBJ1-1
cdr3_length: 12
d_call: NA

cdr3_nt: TGTGCCAGCAGTTCCCAGGGTTACGAGCAGTACTTC
cdr3_aa: CASSSQGYEQYF
clone_size: NA
v_call: TRBV27
j_call: TRBJ2-7
cdr3_length: 12
d_call: NA

cdr3_nt: TGTGCCAGCAGCTTAGCGCTAAGAGTGGATCCGACAAGCTCCTACGAGCAGTACTTC
cdr3_aa: CASSLALRVDPTSSYEQYF
clone_size: NA
v_call: TRBV7-6
j_call: TRBJ2-7
cdr3_length: 19
d_call: NA

cdr3_nt: TGTGCCAGCAGCGCGCCCGGGGGACCCTATAATTCACCCCTCCACTTT
cdr3_aa: CASSAPGGPYNSPLHF
clone_size: NA
v_call: TRBV9
j_call: TRBJ1-6
cdr3_length: 16
d_call: NA

cdr3_nt: TGTGCCAGTAGTAGGCGGACAGCCTCGAGCTCCTATAATTCACCCCTCCACTTT
cdr3_aa: CASSRRTASSSYNSPLHF
clone_size: NA
v_call: TRBV19
j_call: TRBJ1-6
cdr3_length: 18
d_call: NA

cdr3_nt: TGCGCCAGCAGCTTGGCCACTAGCGGGGGCTACAATGAGCAGTTCTTC
cdr3_aa: CASSLATSGGYNEQFF
clone_size: few
v_call: TRBV5-1
j_call: TRBJ2-1
cdr3_length: 16
d_call: TRBD2

cdr3_nt: TGTGCCAGCAGCTTAGGAGATCAGCCCCAGCATTTT
cdr3_aa: CASSLGDQPQHF
clone_size: NA
v_call: TRBV7-9
j_call: TRBJ1-5
cdr3_length: 12
d_call: NA

cdr3_nt: TGTGCCAGCAGCTTAGATCGCGCAGGGTTGGCTTTCTTT
cdr3_aa: CASSLDRAGLAFF
clone_size: NA
v_call: TRBV11-2
j_call: TRBJ1-1
cdr3_length: 13
d_call: NA

cdr3_nt: TGTGCCAGTAGCGCGAGACAGTTAGGCTCCTATAATTCACCCCTCCACTTT
cdr3_aa: CASSARQLGSYNSPLHF
clone_size: NA
v_call: TRBV19
j_call: TRBJ1-6
cdr3_length: 17
d_call: NA

cdr3_nt: TGTGCCAGCAGTGATCTGGGGGGAAGTTACGAAAAACTGTTTTTT
cdr3_aa: CASSDLGGSYEKLFF
clone_size: NA
v_call: TRBV25-1
j_call: TRBJ1-4
cdr3_length: 15
d_call: NA

cdr3_nt: TGTGCCAGCAGCAGTCAGTGGAACACTGAAGCTTTCTTT
cdr3_aa: CASSSQWNTEAFF
clone_size: NA
v_call: TRBV9
j_call: TRBJ1-1
cdr3_length: 13
d_call: NA

cdr3_nt: TGTGCCAGCAGCCAATTTTCAGGGGCTTTCTTT
cdr3_aa: CASSQFSGAFF
clone_size: once
v_call: TRBV7-9
j_call: TRBJ1-1
cdr3_length: 11
d_call: NA

cdr3_nt: TGTGCCAGCAGTTTTCTAAGCTATGGCTACACCTTC
cdr3_aa: CASSFLSYGYTF
clone_size: NA
v_call: TRBV12-3/TRBV12-4
j_call: TRBJ1-2
cdr3_length: 12
d_call: NA

cdr3_nt: TGTGCCAGCAGCAAGGACTACCACTACGAGCAGTACTTC
cdr3_aa: CASSKDYHYEQYF
clone_size: NA
v_call: TRBV6-2/TRBV6-3
j_call: TRBJ2-7
cdr3_length: 13
d_call: NA

cdr3_nt: TGTGCCAGTAGTATAGAACAGGGTTCCAATCAGCCCCAGCATTTT
cdr3_aa: CASSIEQGSNQPQHF
clone_size: NA
v_call: TRBV19
j_call: TRBJ1-5
cdr3_length: 15
d_call: NA